This T cell receptor (beta chain) derives from a study of vaccination and CD4 T cells after COVID-19. The study sequenced cultured CD4+ T cell DNA using the Oncomine TCR Beta short-read assay. Each CDR3 protein is one row after TCRdb ran MiXCR on the PCR reads. In the table there are under 20,000 distinct CDR3 sequences, around 44% of which are singletons. Stated treatment: roughly ten-day PBMC culture with coronavirus spike peptide pools or control peptides (ViraFEST assay). Once peptide pools had expanded antigen-specific T cells, ViraFEST sequenced TCRs. The CDR3 runs to 14 residues. The V end was cut by 6 bases, the J end by 8 bases, with 17 bases between. Germline V lookup: CDR1 MNHNS, CDR2 SASEGT. Worth noting for this clonotype: No antigen is known for it.

V gene TRBV6-1 combines with J gene TRBJ2-4; D possibly uses TRBD1 or TRBD2 (6 bases each). This receptor was obtained from a human donor who had recovered from COVID-19. This material consisted of CD4+ T cells from blood, cultured in vitro, taken before SARS-CoV-2 vaccination. The CDR3 is CASRDSRGGDIQYF. The CDR3 DNA is TGTGCCAGCAGGGATAGCAGGGGAGGAGACATTCAGTACTTC.